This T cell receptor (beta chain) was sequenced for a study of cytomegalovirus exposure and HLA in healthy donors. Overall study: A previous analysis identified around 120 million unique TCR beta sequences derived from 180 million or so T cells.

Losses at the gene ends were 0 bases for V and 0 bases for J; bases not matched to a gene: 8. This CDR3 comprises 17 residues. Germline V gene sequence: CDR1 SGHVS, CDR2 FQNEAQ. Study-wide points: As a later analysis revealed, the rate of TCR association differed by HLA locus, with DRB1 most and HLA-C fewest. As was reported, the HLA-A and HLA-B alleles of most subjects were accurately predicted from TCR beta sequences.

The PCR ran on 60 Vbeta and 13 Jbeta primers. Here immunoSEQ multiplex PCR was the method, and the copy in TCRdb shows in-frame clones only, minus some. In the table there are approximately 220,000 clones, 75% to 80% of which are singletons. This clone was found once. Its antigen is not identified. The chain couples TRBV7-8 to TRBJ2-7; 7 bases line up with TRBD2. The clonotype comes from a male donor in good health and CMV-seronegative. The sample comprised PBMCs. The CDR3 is CASSLARGGTISYEQYF. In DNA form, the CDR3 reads TGTGCCAGCAGCTTAGCGCGAGGCGGGACTATCTCCTACGAGCAGTACTTC. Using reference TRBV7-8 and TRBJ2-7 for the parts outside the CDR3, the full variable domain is GAGVSQSPRYKVAKRGQDVALRCDPISGHVSLFWYQQALGQGPEFLTYFQNEAQLDKSGLPSDRFFAERPEGSVSTLKIQRTQQEDSAVYLCASSLARGGTISYEQYFGPGTRLTVT.